The 28 T cell receptor beta chains presented below share a single source sample, sequenced in a study of shared clonotypes between healthy human individuals. This table comes from immunoSEQ multiplex PCR, and its TCRdb copy is limited to in-frame clones, with some not included. The table shows about 2 million clones, with 90% to 95% occurring only once. What was sequenced was naive CD4+ T cells sorted from blood. This sample's subset: CD45RA+ positively selected. The receptors stem from a man aged 18 to 29 in good health.

This chain joins TRBV5-1 and TRBJ1-1, with 7 bases aligning to TRBD1. Germline lookup yields CDR1 SGHRS and CDR2 YFSETQ. Germline trimming cut 4 bases from V and 5 bases from J; bases unmatched to any gene: 8. The CDR3 loop spans 14 amino acids. CDR3 protein: CASSADRVGTEAFF. DNA for the CDR3: TGCGCCAGCAGCGCCGACAGGGTGGGGACTGAAGCTTTCTTT.

The chain combines TRBV12-5 with TRBJ2-5; D not resolved. Germline V gene sequence: CDR1 LGHNT, CDR2 FRNRAP. Trimming removed 0 bases from V and 2 bases from J, with 16 bases in between. This CDR3 region has 17 residues. The CDR3 DNA reads TGTGCTAGTGGTTTGGTATCCCTCCTATCACAGCAAGAGACCCAGTACTTC. Its protein is CASGLVSLLSQQETQYF.

The genes are TRBV27 and TRBJ2-2; TRBD1 is a possible D gene (6 bases). The length of the CDR3 is 15 residues. Trimming left V 6 bases short and J 0 bases short, with 11 bases between. CDR1 is MNHEY and CDR2 is SMNVEV in the germline V gene (reference sequence). The CDR3 nucleotides read TGTGCCAGCAGAACCGGGACAACGAACACCGGGGAGCTGTTTTTT. Its translation is CASRTGTTNTGELFF.

The sample holds one count of this clone. V usage is TRBV10-2 and J usage is TRBJ1-1; the D is unclear. Per the germline V gene, CDR1 is WSHSY and CDR2 is SAAADI. The CDR3 runs to 14 residues. The V end was cut by 4 bases, the J end by 2 bases, with 11 bases between. The CDR3 reads CASSVRITNTEAFF. In nucleotides, the CDR3 is TGCGCCAGCAGTGTACGGATCACAAACACTGAAGCTTTCTTT.

This clone was seen a single time. J is TRBJ2-5 and V is TRBV4-2; 12 bases match TRBD2. The CDR3 is 16 amino acids. J was trimmed by 3 bases and V by 3 bases; bases with no gene match: 5. From germline, CDR1 is LGHNA and CDR2 YNFKEQ. The CDR3 bases are TGTGCCAGCAGCCACGAACGGACTAGCGGGAAAGAGACCCAGTACTTC. It specifies CASSHERTSGKETQYF.

As regards this clone: Other nucleotide sequences from this sample produce the same CDR3. The CDR3 protein is CASSEQGSTGELFF. Here the CDR3 DNA reads TGTGCCAGCAGTGAACAGGGGTCCACCGGGGAGCTGTTTTTT. The rearrangement links TRBV6-1 to TRBJ2-2, with TRBD1 as a possible D gene (6 bases). Germline values: CDR1 MNHNS, CDR2 SASEGT. The V gene lost 2 bases and the J gene lost 4 bases, with 8 bases spanning the gap. The CDR3 covers 14 residues.

This chain joins TRBV27 and TRBJ2-2, with 9 nucleotides matching TRBD1. The CDR3 runs to 14 residues. Per the germline V gene, CDR1 is MNHEY and CDR2 is SMNVEV (reference sequence). V shed 7 bases and J 3 bases; nucleotides not matched to a gene: 3. The CDR3 region is CASMGQGYTGELFF. CDR3 DNA sequence: TGTGCCAGCATGGGACAGGGATACACCGGGGAGCTGTTTTTT.

Concerning this clone itself: A much more abundant neighbour one base away suggests this may be a read error. The genes are TRBV1 and TRBJ2-1; the DNA was not compared with TRBD2, the D call given in the table. TRBV1 is flagged as a pseudogene. There are 18 residues in the CDR3. The CDR3 DNA is TGCACCAGCAGCCAAGATCGAAACGGGGGTCATACCTACAATGAGCAGTTCTTC. Translation gives CTSSQDRNGGHTYNEQFF.

This clone was detected only once. Other DNA sequences of this sample code for an identical CDR3. The chain joins TRBV7-9 to TRBJ1-3; D is undetermined. The CDR3 extends over 11 amino acids. The V gene's germline CDR1 is SEHNR and CDR2 FQNEAQ (reference sequence). Trimming took off 6 bases at V and 4 bases at J, with 4 bases between the two ends. CDR3 protein: CASSQGNTIYF. The DNA for the CDR3 is TGTGCCAGCAGTCAAGGAAACACCATATATTTT.

The chain carries TRBV7-9 and TRBJ2-5, with 13 bases matching TRBD2. The CDR3 length is 16 residues. CDR1 SEHNR and CDR2 FQNEAQ come from the germline V gene (reference sequence). J lost 7 bases, V lost 3 bases, and 8 bases had no gene match. This CDR3 is CASSFRTSGSPRTQYF. As DNA, the CDR3 is TGTGCCAGCAGCTTCCGGACTAGCGGGAGTCCCAGGACCCAGTACTTC.

The chain links TRBV5-1 to TRBJ1-2; 7 bases match TRBD1. The germline CDR1 and CDR2 sequences are SGHRS and YFSETQ. This CDR3 region has 13 residues. V lost 5 bases and J lost 6; bases outside the gene matches: 7. CDR3 bases: TGCGCCAGCAGTCAGGGGGTATTTAATGGCTACACCTTC. Translation gives CASSQGVFNGYTF.

With regard to this clone: The sample holds other DNA sequences that translate to the same CDR3. The J gene is TRBJ2-7, the V gene TRBV5-6; no clear D gene. Germline-derived CDR1 and CDR2 are SGHDT and YYEEEE. Trimming removed 4 bases from V and 2 bases from J, with 7 bases in between. CDR3 length: 12 amino acids. DNA of the CDR3: TGTGCCAGCAGCCTAAGTACCTACGAGCAGTACTTC. Its protein is CASSLSTYEQYF.

The chain uses TRBV7-3 and TRBJ2-1; TRBD2 matches at 11 bases. The V and J ends lost 5 bases and 4 bases, in that order; junction bases with no gene match: 4. The CDR3 loop spans 15 amino acids. The germline V gene encodes CDR1 SGHTA and CDR2 FQGTGA. Here the CDR3 reads CASSTGLADYNEQFF. The DNA of the CDR3 is TGTGCCAGCAGCACGGGACTAGCGGATTACAATGAGCAGTTCTTC.

J is TRBJ2-2 and V is TRBV7-2; 10 positions match TRBD1. V lost 0 bases, J lost 6 bases, and 1 base stayed unmatched. Per the germline V gene, CDR1 is SGHTA and CDR2 is FQGNSA. The CDR3 has 15 residues. The CDR3 protein is CASSLAGQGAGELFF. The CDR3 coding sequence is TGTGCCAGCAGCTTAGCTGGACAGGGGGCCGGGGAGCTGTTTTTT.

J is TRBJ1-5 and V is TRBV29-1; a weak D match, TRBD1 (5 bases). CDR1 is SQVTM, CDR2 ANQGSEA, per germline. This CDR3 is built from 12 residues. Trimming pared 7 bases from V and 6 bases from J, leaving 13 bases between. The CDR3 loop reads CSAREGSQPQHF. The DNA for the CDR3 is TGCAGCGCCCGTGAGGGGAGTCAGCCCCAGCATTTT.

The genes are TRBV11-2 and TRBJ2-7, with 10 bases that match TRBD2. Per germline, CDR1 SGHAT and CDR2 FQNNGV. The J segment lost 4 bases and the V segment lost 8 bases, leaving 11 bases of the junction unmatched. This CDR3 is 15 amino acids long. In DNA form, the CDR3 reads TGTGCCAGCGGGGAGGCTAGCGGGAGAAATTACGAGCAGTACTTC. It specifies CASGEASGRNYEQYF.

This rearrangement joins TRBV16 to TRBJ2-7; D possibly corresponds to TRBD1 (5 bases). The CDR3 totals 14 residues. CDR1 is KGHSY and CDR2 is FQNENV in the germline V gene. Trimming stripped 0 bases from V and 1 base from J, with 7 bases between. CDR3 region: CASSQSSGSYEQYF. CDR3 nucleotide sequence: TGTGCCAGCAGCCAATCATCAGGGTCCTACGAGCAGTACTTC.

The chain carries TRBV27 and TRBJ2-7; tentative D call: TRBD2 (7 bases). The CDR3 runs to 14 residues. CDR1 is MNHEY, CDR2 SMNVEV, per germline (reference sequence). The V gene lost 3 bases and the J gene lost 10 bases, with 19 bases spanning the gap. The CDR3 DNA reads TGTGCCAGCAGTTTGGGCGGCGGGGGCCAGCGTCAGTACTTC. This encodes CASSLGGGGQRQYF.

The chain uses TRBV6-5 and TRBJ1-2; D gene ambiguous. Germline assignment: CDR1 MNHEY and CDR2 SVGAGI. The CDR3 extends over 11 amino acids. V lost 9 bases to trimming and J lost 2 bases, with 7 bases between them. The CDR3 bases are TGTGCCAGTTCTGAAAACTATGGCTACACCTTC. As protein: CASSENYGYTF.

The chain has TRBV5-5 and TRBJ2-5; the D is unclear. Germline values: CDR1 SGHKS, CDR2 YYEKEE (reference sequence). CDR3 size: 14 residues. V dropped 0 bases and J dropped 2 bases, with 8 bases sitting between them. In nucleotides, the CDR3 is TGTGCCAGCAGCTTGGGTTGGGAACAAGAGACCCAGTACTTC. It encodes CASSLGWEQETQYF.

V gene TRBV30 combines with J gene TRBJ2-7; the match to TRBD1 covers 9 bases. Trimming removed 2 bases from V and 5 bases from J; junction bases left unmatched: 13. The CDR3 covers 16 residues. In germline, CDR1 is GTSNPN, CDR2 SVGIG (reference sequence). The CDR3 spells CAWSLIRDRVVHEQYF. The CDR3 bases are TGTGCCTGGAGTTTAATCCGGGACAGGGTGGTCCACGAGCAGTACTTC.

This clone has just a few counts. The rearrangement uses TRBV28 and TRBJ1-2, with 9 nucleotides matching TRBD1. J gave up 4 bases and V 5 bases, and 5 bases lay outside the gene matches. The CDR3 runs to 14 residues. Germline CDR1 is MDHEN and CDR2 is SYDVKM. The CDR3 DNA reads as TGTGCCAGCAGTGAACAGGGGGCAGCCTATGGCTACACCTTC. This gives the protein CASSEQGAAYGYTF.

The chain combines TRBV18 with TRBJ2-3; TRBD2 might be the D (5 bases). V was trimmed by 3 bases and J by 6 bases, leaving 13 bases between them. The CDR3 extends over 14 amino acids. Germline assignment: CDR1 KGHSH and CDR2 LQKENI. CDR3: CASSPQTRGDTQYF. The CDR3, as DNA: TGTGCCAGCTCACCCCAGACCCGAGGGGATACGCAGTATTTT.

J is TRBJ2-7 and V is TRBV30; no clear D. Germline-derived CDR1 and CDR2 are GTSNPN and SVGIG (reference sequence). This CDR3 contains 12 residues. The V end lost 5 bases, the J end lost 2 bases, and 10 bases lay between the germline ends. CDR3 nucleotide sequence: TGTGCCTGGCGAGGAGAGGCCTACGAGCAGTACTTC. Protein sequence: CAWRGEAYEQYF.

This chain links TRBV11-2 with TRBJ1-2; D might be TRBD1 (5 bases). The CDR3 spans 17 residues. CDR1 and CDR2 from the germline V gene are SGHAT and FQNNGV. The V end was cut by 1 base, the J end by 4 bases, with 19 bases between. The CDR3 nucleotides read TGTGCCAGCAGCTTAGGCCGGACCGGGACCGGGGGCTATGGCTACACCTTC. Protein sequence: CASSLGRTGTGGYGYTF. Complete variable domain (other parts from reference TRBV11-2 and TRBJ1-2): EAGVAQSPRYKIIEKRQSVAFWCNPISGHATLYWYQQILGQGPKLLIQFQNNGVVDDSQLPKDRFSAERLKGVDSTLKIQPAKLEDSAVYLCASSLGRTGTGGYGYTFGSGTRLTVV.

The chain carries TRBV5-1 and TRBJ1-3, with D possibly being TRBD1 (5 bases). This CDR3 contains 14 residues. Germline CDR1 is SGHRS and CDR2 is YFSETQ. The ends were cut back, 1 base at V and 4 bases at J, with 9 bases in the middle. The CDR3: CASSLLGQGNTIYF. CDR3 bases: TGCGCCAGCAGCTTGCTTGGACAAGGAAACACCATATATTTT.

The gene calls are TRBV6-6 and TRBJ2-1; D possibly uses TRBD1 or TRBD2 (7 bases each). This CDR3 region has 16 residues. CDR1 is MNHNY and CDR2 is SVGAGI in the germline V gene (reference sequence). The V end was cut by 5 bases, the J end by 0 bases, with 14 bases between. CDR3 residues: CASSHGGTDSYNEQFF. CDR3 DNA: TGTGCCAGCAGTCACGGGGGGACAGACTCCTACAATGAGCAGTTCTTC.

The rearrangement uses TRBV5-6 and TRBJ1-6; 11 bases are shared with TRBD1. Germline trimming cut 0 bases from V and 7 bases from J; bases unmatched to any gene: 3. The CDR3 runs 16 residues. The V gene's germline CDR1 is SGHDT and CDR2 YYEEEE. DNA for the CDR3: TGTGCCAGCAGCTTGGTGGGACAGGGGGTCAATTCACCCCTCCACTTT. This gives the protein CASSLVGQGVNSPLHF.